The sequence of this T cell receptor beta chain was determined in a study of blood T cells in healthy people across ages. The V gene's germline CDR1 is MNHEY and CDR2 SVGAGI. The CDR3 runs 16 residues. V lost 2 bases, J lost 5 bases, and 6 bases stayed unmatched. Regarding this clonotype: The antigen is not known.

PBMCs were isolated at a quantity of at least 6 million per sample. A second about 7 to 11 cycle PCR used barcoded and J-beta primers. MiXCR was run by TCRdb on the 5' RACE reads, yielding one entry per CDR3 protein. The table records 1.5 million to 2 million distinct CDR3 sequences, approximately 50% of them present only once. Study findings and constraints: The study found more naive CD4+ cells and higher diversity in long-lived than aged donors. The study could not conclusively compare naive and antigen-experienced cells, given its unsorted PBMCs. Diversity figures derived from one million T cells were judged to underestimate the true value.

The genes are TRBV6-5 and TRBJ1-6; 7 nucleotides match TRBD1. This clonotype was sampled from a woman aged 40 to 50 in good health. Sequenced input: blood. CDR3 sequence: CASSYGTALHNSPLHF. The CDR3 DNA reads as TGTGCCAGCAGTTACGGGACAGCCCTTCATAATTCACCCCTCCACTTT.